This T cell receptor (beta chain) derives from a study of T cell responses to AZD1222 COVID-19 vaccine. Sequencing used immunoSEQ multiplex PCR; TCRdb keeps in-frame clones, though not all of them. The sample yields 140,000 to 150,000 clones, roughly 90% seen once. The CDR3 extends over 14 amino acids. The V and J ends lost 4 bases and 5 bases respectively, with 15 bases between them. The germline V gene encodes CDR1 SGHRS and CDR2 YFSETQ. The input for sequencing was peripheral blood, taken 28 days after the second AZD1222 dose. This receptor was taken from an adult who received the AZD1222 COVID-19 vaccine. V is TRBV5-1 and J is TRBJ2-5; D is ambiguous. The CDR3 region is CASSPRRLSETQYF. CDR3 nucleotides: TGCGCCAGCAGCCCGAGACGATTGTCGGAGACCCAGTACTTC.